These 23 T cell receptor beta chains share one sample of origin, sequenced in a study of blood T cell repertoires in COVID-19 (TCRdb year 2020). Libraries were made using the immunoSEQ multiplex PCR assay. TCRdb took over this immuneACCESS table, retaining in-frame rearrangements with V and J assigned. Such tables are incomplete; in checked studies, under half of the missing clones stem from an unresolved V gene, and the remainder is unexplained. Within this sample are about 200,000 clones, with about 80% of them counted one time only. The leading ten clones occupy approximately 7.2% of the sample. The sample consisted of peripheral blood. All receptors come from a human donor with acute or convalescent COVID-19. The donor label of this sample is uncertain.

The V call is TRBV6-5, the J call TRBJ2-7; 12 positions match TRBD2. The V gene's germline CDR1 is MNHEY and CDR2 SVGAGI. The CDR3 totals 15 residues. V lost 4 bases and J lost 0; bases outside the gene matches: 1. CDR3 sequence: CASSLTSGSSYEQYF. The DNA of the CDR3 is TGTGCCAGCAGTTTGACTAGCGGGAGCTCCTACGAGCAGTACTTC.

The chain employs TRBV28 and TRBJ1-5; D call uncertain. The CDR3 is made up of 12 amino acids. Germline V gene data show CDR1 as MDHEN and CDR2 as SYDVKM. Trimming pared 4 bases from V and 2 bases from J, leaving 3 bases between. DNA for the CDR3: TGTGCCAGCAGTTCGGGCAATCAGCCCCAGCATTTT. Its protein product is CASSSGNQPQHF.

This clone was recorded a few times. The V call is TRBV5-4, the J call TRBJ2-7, with 7 bases that match TRBD1. Germline CDR1 and CDR2: SGHNT and YYREEE (reference sequence). The CDR3 has 12 residues. V lost 0 bases, J lost 9 bases, and 3 bases stayed unmatched. As DNA, the CDR3 is TGTGCCAGCAGCTTGGAGGGGGCGAGGCAGTACTTC. Translated: CASSLEGARQYF.

The gene calls are TRBV7-3 and TRBJ2-3, with no clear D. Trimming removed 5 bases from V and 9 bases from J, with 15 bases in between. The CDR3 covers 13 residues. Germline-derived CDR1 and CDR2 are SGHTA and FQGTGA. The CDR3 DNA follows: TGTGCCAGCAGCGGTCAATATGGAGACACGCAGTATTTT. Its protein is CASSGQYGDTQYF.

This chain uses TRBV5-4 with TRBJ2-3; 7 positions agree with TRBD1. The CDR3 totals 14 residues. Trimming removed 1 base from V and 5 bases from J; junction bases left unmatched: 4. The germline V gene encodes CDR1 SGHNT and CDR2 YYREEE (reference sequence). CDR3: CASSLPGGVDTQYF. CDR3 coding DNA: TGTGCCAGCAGCTTGCCAGGGGGAGTAGATACGCAGTATTTT.

The genes are TRBV27 and TRBJ1-6; no definite D call. Germline loops: CDR1 MNHEY, CDR2 SMNVEV (reference sequence). V lost 2 bases and J lost 8, with 13 bases in between. The CDR3 loop spans 15 amino acids. CDR3 coding DNA: TGTGCCAGCAGTTTACTGCGGGGAAGAGATTCACCCCTCCACTTT. This translates into CASSLLRGRDSPLHF.

This chain joins TRBV2 and TRBJ1-2, with 7 bases identical to TRBD1. The CDR3 has 13 residues. The V gene's germline CDR1 is SNHLY and CDR2 FYNNEI. V was pared by 7 bases and J by 1 base, with 3 bases of the junction left unmatched. The CDR3 reads CASKGDSNYGYTF. Here the CDR3 DNA reads TGTGCCAGCAAGGGGGACAGTAACTATGGCTACACCTTC.

The chain recombines TRBV19 with TRBJ1-4; the match to TRBD1 covers 8 bases. V shed 1 base and J 9 bases; nucleotides not matched to a gene: 7. This CDR3 region has 15 residues. Per the germline V gene, CDR1 is LNHDA and CDR2 is SQIVND (reference sequence). Here the CDR3 reads CASSIGGTGYKKLFF. CDR3 coding DNA: TGTGCCAGTAGTATAGGGGGGACAGGCTACAAAAAACTGTTTTTT. The full variable domain, its missing parts supplied by reference TRBV19 and TRBJ1-4, is DGGITQSPKYLFRKEGQNVTLSCEQNLNHDAMYWYRQDPGQGLRLIYYSQIVNDFQKGDIAEGYSVSREKKESFPLTVTSAQKNPTAFYLCASSIGGTGYKKLFFGSGTQLSVL.

The chain employs TRBV6-5 and TRBJ2-7, with D possibly being TRBD2 (5 bases). Germline V gene sequence: CDR1 MNHEY, CDR2 SVGAGI. The V end was cut by 7 bases, the J end by 9 bases, with 13 bases between. This CDR3 comprises 11 residues. CDR3 in amino acids: CASNHVGVQYF. CDR3 bases: TGTGCCAGCAATCACGTCGGGGTGCAGTACTTC.

J is TRBJ2-2 and V is TRBV4-2, with 7 bases identical to TRBD2. The CDR3 consists of 18 residues. V gave up 0 bases and J gave up 5 bases; unmatched junction bases: 12. From germline, CDR1 is LGHNA and CDR2 YNFKEQ. The CDR3 protein is CASSQERGSGKRTGELFF. CDR3 DNA sequence: TGTGCCAGCAGCCAAGAACGCGGGAGCGGTAAAAGGACCGGGGAGCTGTTTTTT.

This chain joins TRBV7-9 and TRBJ2-2; 8 bases match TRBD1. V lost 3 bases, J lost 2 bases, and 8 bases stayed unmatched. CDR3 length equals 17 residues. CDR1 and CDR2 (germline): SEHNR, FQNEAQ (reference sequence). The CDR3 here is CASSFTLTGDNTGELFF. CDR3 in DNA: TGTGCCAGCAGCTTTACCCTGACAGGGGACAACACCGGGGAGCTGTTTTTT.

This rearrangement joins TRBV28 to TRBJ2-1; the match to TRBD1 covers 10 bases. Germline lookup yields CDR1 MDHEN and CDR2 SYDVKM. CDR3 length equals 16 residues. The ends lost 6 bases at V and 5 bases at J; junction bases unmatched: 10. The CDR3 sequence is CASSRLRDRGNNEQFF. The CDR3 coding sequence is TGTGCCAGCAGCCGTCTCCGGGACAGGGGAAACAATGAGCAGTTCTTC. The full variable domain, in which reference TRBV28 and TRBJ2-1 provide the parts outside the CDR3, is DVKVTQSSRYLVKRTGEKVFLECVQDMDHENMFWYRQDPGLGLRLIYFSYDVKMKEKGDIPEGYSVSREKKERFSLILESASTNQTSMYLCASSRLRDRGNNEQFFGPGTRLTVL.

The genes are TRBV2 and TRBJ2-1; TRBD2 matches at 13 bases. The CDR3 runs 18 residues. Germline CDR1 reads SNHLY; CDR2 reads FYNNEI. V was pared by 5 bases and J by 1 base, with 8 bases of the junction left unmatched. CDR3 loop: CASSLTSGRFPSYNEQFF. The CDR3 DNA sequence: TGTGCCAGCAGTCTGACTAGCGGGAGGTTTCCTTCCTACAATGAGCAGTTCTTC.

The gene calls are TRBV7-3 and TRBJ2-7; TRBD2 matches 8 bases. The CDR3 covers 15 residues. CDR1 is SGHTA, CDR2 FQGTGA, per germline. The V gene end was trimmed by 0 bases and the J gene end by 5 bases; junction bases not matched to a gene: 6. For the CDR3, the DNA is TGTGCCAGCAGCTTAACGGGACTAGGGGTCCACGAGCAGTACTTC. Amino acid sequence: CASSLTGLGVHEQYF.

CDR3 amino acids: CASSERATQRNEQFF. As DNA, the CDR3 is TGCGCCAGCAGTGAGAGAGCGACCCAGCGAAATGAGCAGTTCTTC. The V and J genes are TRBV10-1 and TRBJ2-1; D not resolved. Germline V lookup: CDR1 WNHNN, CDR2 SYGVQD (reference sequence). There are 15 residues in the CDR3. V lost 2 bases to trimming and J lost 7 bases, with 15 bases between them.

The count of this clone is one. J is TRBJ2-7 and V is TRBV6-5, with a tentative D call TRBD2 (7 bases). The V end was cut by 7 bases, the J end by 0 bases, with 13 bases between. The germline CDR1 and CDR2 sequences are MNHEY and SVGAGI. The CDR3 has 14 residues. The CDR3 sequence: CASTFGGLSYEQYF. The CDR3 nucleotides read TGTGCCAGCACGTTCGGGGGGCTCTCCTACGAGCAGTACTTC.

V gene TRBV11-2 combines with J gene TRBJ2-7; D is perhaps TRBD1 (5 bases). This CDR3 is built from 13 residues. V was shortened by 6 bases and J by 6 bases, with 15 bases between the two germline ends. Germline CDR1 reads SGHAT; CDR2 reads FQNNGV. CDR3 sequence (DNA): TGTGCCAGCAGTTTCAGCCCCACAGGCGAGCAGTACTTC. Translating gives CASSFSPTGEQYF.

This clone was detected once. The chain is built from TRBV9 and TRBJ2-5; 10 nucleotides agree with TRBD1. This CDR3 is built from 16 residues. The germline gives CDR1 SGDLS, CDR2 YYNGEE. J gave up 5 bases and V 0 bases, and 7 bases lay outside the gene matches. The CDR3 spells CASSVAVGQGQETQYF. The CDR3 nucleotides read TGTGCCAGCAGCGTAGCTGTGGGACAGGGGCAGGAGACCCAGTACTTC.

The chain employs TRBV25-1 and TRBJ1-2; possibly TRBD1 for D (5 bases). This CDR3 has 13 residues. CDR1 is MGHDK, CDR2 SYGVNS, per germline. V shed 0 bases and J shed 9 bases, with 11 bases lying between them. This CDR3 is CASSEYGGVSYTF. In nucleotides, the CDR3 is TGTGCCAGCAGTGAATATGGGGGGGTGAGCTACACCTTC.

The rearrangement uses TRBV6-2 or TRBV6-3 and TRBJ1-4, with 9 bases that match TRBD1. The germline gives CDR1 MNHEY, CDR2 SVGEGT. Germline trimming cut 6 bases from V and 3 bases from J; bases unmatched to any gene: 11. The CDR3 totals 17 residues. The CDR3 sequence: CASSHRGLTTSNEKLFF. The CDR3 DNA sequence: TGTGCCAGCAGCCACAGGGGGCTTACGACGTCTAATGAAAAACTGTTTTTT.

The gene calls are TRBV21-1 and TRBJ2-7; TRBD2 was called by the table and not checked on the DNA. TRBV21-1 is a recognized pseudogene. This CDR3 contains 19 residues. CDR3 amino acids: CASSRSASGSPAIPYEQYF. CDR3 coding DNA: TGTGCCAGCAGCCGTTCGGCTAGCGGGAGTCCCGCTATCCCCTACGAGCAGTACTTC.

As DNA, the CDR3 is TGTGCCAGCAGCCAAGGGCTAGCTCGGGAGCAGTTCTTC. This translates into CASSQGLAREQFF. The genes are TRBV3-1 (or the pseudogene TRBV3-2) and TRBJ2-1; a possible D gene is TRBD2 (5 bases). Deletions cut 1 base from V and 10 bases from J, with 11 bases between. The CDR3 spans 13 residues. Germline CDR1 reads LGHDT; CDR2 reads YNNKEL (reference sequence).

This clone was detected a few times. The chain recombines TRBV5-6 with TRBJ1-3; D remains ambiguous. The V and J ends lost 6 bases and 3 bases respectively, with 13 bases between them. The length of the CDR3 is 14 residues. Germline V gene sequence: CDR1 SGHDT, CDR2 YYEEEE. The CDR3 nucleotides read TGTGCCAGCAAGCTTGCGGGTATTGGAAACACCATATATTTT. The encoded protein is CASKLAGIGNTIYF. Full variable domain (remainder filled in from reference TRBV5-6 and TRBJ1-3): DAGVTQSPTHLIKTRGQQVTLRCSPKSGHDTVSWYQQALGQGPQFIFQYYEEEERQRGNFPDRFSGHQFPNYSSELNVNALLLGDSALYLCASKLAGIGNTIYFGEGSWLTVV.